This is a list of T cell receptor beta chains from one sample in a study of CD8+CD57+ T cells in acquired aplastic anemia. MiXCR was run by TCRdb on the reads, yielding one entry per CDR3 protein. The sample contains approximately 170,000 distinct CDR3 sequences, around half of which appear only once. Material: sorted CD4+, CD8+, or CD8+CD57+ T cells (not recorded which) from PBMCs. These receptors were obtained from a human donor with aplastic anemia. CDR3s include the opening cysteine and the closing phenylalanine or tryptophan. The D gene is left open where the match is weak. Clone size appears in some rows only: once, few, many, or a class for an expanded clone.

clone_size | d_call | j_call | v_call | cdr3_aa | cdr3_nt
many | TRBD2 | TRBJ2-3 | TRBV20-1 | CSASRLASSDTQYF | TGCAGTGCTTCGAGACTAGCGTCGTCAGATACGCAGTATTTT
. | . | TRBJ1-1 | TRBV7-3 | CASSPAVNTEAFF | TGTGCCAGCAGCCCGGCAGTGAACACTGAAGCTTTCTTT
. | . | TRBJ1-5 | TRBV10-3 | CAISVIQASTQYSNQPQHF | TGTGCCATCAGTGTTATCCAGGCGAGCACCCAATATAGCAATCAGCCCCAGCATTTT
. | . | TRBJ1-1 | TRBV6-4 | CASTRDLMNTEAFF | TGTGCCAGCACCCGGGACTTGATGAACACTGAAGCTTTCTTT
many | . | TRBJ2-7 | TRBV20-1 | CSAHQGNEQYF | TGCAGTGCCCACCAGGGGAACGAGCAGTACTTC
. | . | TRBJ2-7 | TRBV4-1 | CASSQVTAGPFTYEQYF | TGCGCCAGCAGCCAAGTAACGGCAGGACCCTTTACCTACGAGCAGTACTTC
. | . | TRBJ2-7 | TRBV12-3/TRBV12-4 | CASSFSGLDYEQYF | TGTGCCAGCAGTTTTAGTGGGCTCGACTACGAGCAGTACTTC
few | TRBD1 | TRBJ2-1 | TRBV11-2 | CASAIEGQSYNEQFF | TGTGCCAGCGCGATAGAGGGACAGTCCTACAATGAGCAGTTCTTC
. | TRBD2 | TRBJ2-2 | TRBV19 | CASSTSGAGELFF | TGTGCCAGTAGTACGAGCGGGGCCGGGGAGCTGTTTTTT
. | . | TRBJ2-1 | TRBV20-1 | CSARVLGINEQFF | TGCAGTGCCAGGGTGCTAGGTATCAATGAGCAGTTCTTC
many | . | TRBJ2-5 | TRBV7-9 | CASSLGGVETQYF | TGTGCCAGCAGCTTAGGTGGGGTGGAGACCCAGTACTTC
. | . | TRBJ2-7 | TRBV20-1 | CSASEASYYEQYF | TGCAGTGCTAGCGAGGCATCTTACTACGAGCAGTACTTC
many | . | TRBJ1-2 | TRBV7-9 | CASSLAGNYGYTF | TGTGCCAGCAGCTTAGCGGGAAACTATGGCTACACCTTC
many | . | TRBJ1-1 | TRBV5-6 | CASSLMAAEAFF | TGTGCCAGCAGCTTAATGGCAGCTGAAGCTTTCTTT
. | TRBD1 | TRBJ1-2 | TRBV10-3 | CATMGQGYGYTF | TGTGCCACTATGGGACAGGGCTATGGCTACACCTTC
. | TRBD1 | TRBJ1-2 | TRBV29-1 | CSVEKDRGYGYTF | TGCAGCGTTGAAAAGGACAGGGGCTATGGCTACACCTTC